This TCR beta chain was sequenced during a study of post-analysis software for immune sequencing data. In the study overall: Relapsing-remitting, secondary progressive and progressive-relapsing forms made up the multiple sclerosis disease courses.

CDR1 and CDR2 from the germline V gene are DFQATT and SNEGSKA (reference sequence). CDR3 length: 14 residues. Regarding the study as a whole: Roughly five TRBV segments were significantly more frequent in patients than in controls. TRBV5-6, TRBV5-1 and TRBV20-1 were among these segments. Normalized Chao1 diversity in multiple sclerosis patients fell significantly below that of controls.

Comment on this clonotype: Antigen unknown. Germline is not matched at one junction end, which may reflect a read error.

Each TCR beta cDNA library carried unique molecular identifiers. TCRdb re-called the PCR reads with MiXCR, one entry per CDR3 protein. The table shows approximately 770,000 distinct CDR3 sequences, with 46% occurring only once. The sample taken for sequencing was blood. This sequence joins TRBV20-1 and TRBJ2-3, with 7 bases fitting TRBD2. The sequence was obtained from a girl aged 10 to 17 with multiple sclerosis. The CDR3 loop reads CSARPRGRTDAQYF. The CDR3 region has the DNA TGCAGTGCTAGACCCCGCGGGAGAACAGATGCGCAGTATTTT.